Following are 5 T cell receptor beta chains from one sample sequenced in a study of read filtering for tumor transcriptome and immune sequencing. Molecular barcoded adaptors covering alpha/delta and beta/gamma chains were used on approximately 400 ng RNA. TCRdb fed the reads into MiXCR, producing one record per CDR3 protein. The sample comprises 50,000 or so distinct CDR3 sequences, 9.5% to 15% of which are singletons, and about 14% rests with the top ten. Sequencing used a population of CD138-negative cells sorted from bone marrow. These receptors were taken from a donor over 35 with multiple myeloma.

The table lists this clonotype with many counts. This chain connects TRBV3-1 to TRBJ1-1; D gene uncertain. This CDR3 has 17 amino acids. V was clipped by 4 bases and J by 5 bases, with 23 bases between them. Germline assignment: CDR1 LGHDT and CDR2 YNNKEL (reference sequence). The CDR3 DNA reads TGTGCCAGCAGCCCCCTAAGTGTGTGGGGAGGAGGAACTGAAGCTTTCTTT. Amino acids: CASSPLSVWGGGTEAFF.

As concerns this clonotype: One end of the junction is discordant with germline, which a read error may explain. CDR3 region: CASSLSGTSGRPRELFF. The CDR3 DNA reads as TGTGCTAGCAGCTTATCCGGGACTAGCGGGAGACCCCGGGAGCTGTTTTTT. V usage is TRBV7-7 and J usage is TRBJ2-2; 14 nucleotides line up with TRBD2. The CDR3 contains 17 residues. Per germline, CDR1 SSHAT and CDR2 FNYEAQ (reference sequence).

This clonotype showed up many times. The CDR3, as DNA: TGTGCCAGCAGCCCCAGACAGGGGCTGAAACTGTTTTTT. Encoded protein: CASSPRQGLKLFF. This chain uses TRBV6-5 with TRBJ1-4; 8 bases align to TRBD1. The CDR3 length is 13 residues. V lost 6 bases and J lost 11; bases outside the gene matches: 8. Germline V gene lookup returns CDR1 MNHEY and CDR2 SVGAGI.

This clonotype was picked up many times. This chain joins TRBV28 and TRBJ1-5, with D perhaps matching TRBD1 (6 bases). Germline CDR1 MDHEN, CDR2 SYDVKM. V was cut by 7 bases and J by 1 base, with 11 bases left in between. CDR3 size: 14 residues. The CDR3 is CASNWGLSNQPQHF. DNA of the CDR3: TGTGCCAGCAATTGGGGGCTGAGCAATCAGCCCCAGCATTTT.

This clonotype was counted at least ten times. This sequence joins TRBV27 and TRBJ1-5; 8 nucleotides agree with TRBD1. There are 13 residues in the CDR3. From germline, CDR1 is MNHEY and CDR2 SMNVEV (reference sequence). Trimming removed 10 bases from V and 4 bases from J; junction bases left unmatched: 6. The CDR3 bases are TGTGCCACCAGACAGGGGTTAAATCAGCCCCAGCATTTT. Amino acid sequence: CATRQGLNQPQHF.